The 5 T cell receptor beta chains reported below all come from one sample, sequenced in a study of blood T cell repertoires in COVID-19. Using immunoSEQ multiplex PCR, the repertoire was profiled, and TCRdb retains in-frame clones only, with some absent. The sample lists around 60,000 clones; approximately 84% were seen once. Material for sequencing was peripheral blood. The receptors were gathered from a human donor in a cohort sampled during active COVID-19.

V gene TRBV5-5 combines with J gene TRBJ1-6; D is possibly TRBD1 (6 bases). Germline CDR1 is SGHKS and CDR2 is YYEKEE (reference sequence). The CDR3 extends over 14 amino acids. Trimming removed 4 bases at V and 4 bases at J, with 9 bases between. The CDR3 coding sequence is TGTGCCAGCAGCCAGGACAGTTATAATTCACCCCTCCACTTT. It yields the protein CASSQDSYNSPLHF. The full variable domain, its missing parts supplied by reference TRBV5-5 and TRBJ1-6, is DAGVTQSPTHLIKTRGQQVTLRCSPISGHKSVSWYQQVLGQGPQFIFQYYEKEERGRGNFPDRFSARQFPNYSSELNVNALLLGDSALYLCASSQDSYNSPLHFGNGTRLTVT.

This chain joins TRBV7-2 and TRBJ2-7; 8 bases map to TRBD1. The CDR3 covers 15 residues. Germline CDR1 and CDR2: SGHTA and FQGNSA. Unmatched junction bases numbered 6, after V lost 5 bases and J lost 0 bases. The DNA of the CDR3 is TGTGCCAGCAGCCCCCGGACAGGGAGCTCCTACGAGCAGTACTTC. Amino acids: CASSPRTGSSYEQYF. Looking up the rest from reference TRBV7-2 and TRBJ2-7 gives the full variable domain: GAGVSQSPSNKVTEKGKDVELRCDPISGHTALYWYRQSLGQGLEFLIYFQGNSAPDKSGLPSDRFSAERTGGSVSTLTIQRTQQEDSAVYLCASSPRTGSSYEQYFGPGTRLTVT.

V and J are TRBV29-1 and TRBJ1-1; D unresolved. CDR3 size: 12 residues. Germline V gene lookup returns CDR1 SQVTM and CDR2 ANQGSEA. Trimming pared 6 bases from V and 4 bases from J, leaving 12 bases between. The CDR3 DNA reads TGCAGCGTCATCCCCAAGCTCACTGAAGCTTTCTTT. Translation: CSVIPKLTEAFF.

V gene TRBV5-4 combines with J gene TRBJ2-5; D is ambiguous. CDR1 and CDR2 from the germline V gene are SGHNT and YYREEE (reference sequence). Between the trimmed V and J ends, which lost 0 bases and 3 bases, there was a span of 9 bases. This CDR3 has 14 amino acids. CDR3 in DNA: TGTGCCAGCAGCTTGGGCCTAGAAGAAGAGACCCAGTACTTC. This gives the protein CASSLGLEEETQYF.

The rearrangement uses TRBV23-1 and TRBJ1-4, with no clear D. TRBV23-1 is an ORF for which the function is uncertain. Trimming shortened V by 4 bases and J by 4 bases, and 13 bases separated the two germline ends. The length of the CDR3 is 15 residues. CDR3 protein: CASSRRGRDNEKLFF. CDR3 nucleotide sequence: TGCGCCAGCAGTCGGCGCGGCCGGGATAATGAAAAACTGTTTTTT.